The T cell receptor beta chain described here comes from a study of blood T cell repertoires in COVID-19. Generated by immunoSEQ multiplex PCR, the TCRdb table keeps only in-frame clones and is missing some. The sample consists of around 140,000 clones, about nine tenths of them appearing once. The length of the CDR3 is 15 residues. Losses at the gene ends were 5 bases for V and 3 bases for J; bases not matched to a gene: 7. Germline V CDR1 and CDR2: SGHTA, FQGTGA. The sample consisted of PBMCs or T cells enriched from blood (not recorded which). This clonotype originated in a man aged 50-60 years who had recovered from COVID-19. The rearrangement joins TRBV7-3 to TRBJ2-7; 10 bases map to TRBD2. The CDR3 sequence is CASSPQASGSYEQYF. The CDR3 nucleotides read TGTGCCAGCAGCCCCCAGGCTAGCGGGAGCTACGAGCAGTACTTC.